This entry lists 7 T cell receptor beta chains sequenced from one sample in a study of glioma-infiltrating T cells. Amplification of TCR alpha and beta CDR3 regions from RNA used iRepertoire nested multiplex PCR. TCRdb processed the multiplex PCR reads anew with MiXCR; each CDR3 protein has one entry. This table has a few hundred thousand distinct CDR3 sequences, more than 35% appearing once. The sample comprised glioma tissue, nonneoplastic brain tissue, or PBMCs (not recorded which). The source is a human donor with low-grade glioma or glioblastoma, undergoing nonglioma brain surgery, or in good health (not recorded which).

The rearrangement links TRBV29-1 to TRBJ2-1; TRBD2 aligns across 10 bases. Germline trimming cut 4 bases from V and 1 base from J; bases unmatched to any gene: 7. The CDR3 has 16 amino acids. Germline V gene data show CDR1 as SQVTM and CDR2 as ANQGSEA. The CDR3 DNA reads TGCAGCGTTGGTTCTAGCGGGAGAGGGTCCTACAATGAGCAGTTCTTC. It is translated as CSVGSSGRGSYNEQFF.

J is TRBJ1-4 and V is TRBV7-2; 7 nucleotides agree with TRBD1. The CDR3 contains 15 residues. The junction had 14 bases not matched to a gene; V was cut back by 6 bases and J by 10 bases. In germline, CDR1 is SGHTA, CDR2 FQGNSA. This CDR3 reads CASRPKQGWGGKLFF. As DNA, the CDR3 is TGTGCCAGCAGACCAAAACAGGGGTGGGGTGGAAAACTGTTTTTT.

The genes are TRBV28 and TRBJ2-6, with D hard to call. The CDR3 covers 15 residues. Trimming cost V 3 bases and J 2 bases, with 8 bases left between them. From germline, CDR1 is MDHEN and CDR2 SYDVKM. CDR3 coding DNA: TGTGCCAGCAGTTTCCTAGGTACTGGGGCCAACGTCCTGACTTTC. It codes for CASSFLGTGANVLTF.

The genes are TRBV12-3 or TRBV12-4 and TRBJ1-1; possible D gene TRBD1, 5 bases. The CDR3 length is 15 residues. Trimming shortened V by 6 bases and J by 1 base, and 15 bases separated the two germline ends. The CDR3 region is CASRGTGLTNTEAFF. The DNA of the CDR3 is TGTGCCAGCAGAGGAACGGGACTCACGAACACTGAAGCTTTCTTT.

Comment on this clonotype: At one of its ends the junction is not consistent with the germline gene, which may arise from a read error. The chain links TRBV7-7 to TRBJ2-2; D is ambiguous. The length of the CDR3 is 13 residues. Germline assignment: CDR1 SSHAT and CDR2 FNYEAQ (reference sequence). The CDR3 loop is CASSFRFPGELFF. CDR3 DNA sequence: TGTGCTAGCAGCTTCAGGTTCCCCGGGGAGCTGTTTTTT.

This clonotype has more than one count but fewer than ten. The rearrangement links TRBV28 to TRBJ2-3; 10 nucleotides line up with TRBD1. The germline V gene has CDR1 MDHEN and CDR2 SYDVKM. The CDR3 is made up of 19 amino acids. The ends lost 5 bases at V and 0 bases at J; junction bases unmatched: 14. The CDR3 DNA reads TGTGCCAGCAGTCAACACCCACTTGGGACAGGGGCCAGCACAGATACGCAGTATTTT. It yields the protein CASSQHPLGTGASTDTQYF.

This clonotype has more than one count but fewer than ten. This chain links TRBV4-2 with TRBJ2-7; 9 bases map to TRBD2. J lost 6 bases, V lost 0 bases, and 9 bases had no gene match. Germline assignment: CDR1 LGHNA and CDR2 YNFKEQ. The CDR3 totals 16 residues. Here the CDR3 DNA reads TGTGCCAGCAGCCAAGATTTCGCGGGAGGGCCCGGCGAGCAGTACTTC. It specifies CASSQDFAGGPGEQYF.